The entry that follows covers one TCR beta chain sequence. With 6 bases removed from V and 4 bases from J, the gap between germline ends came to 22 bases. In germline, CDR1 is SGHDT, CDR2 YYEEEE. CDR3 length equals 16 residues. These data originate in a study of blood T cell repertoires in COVID-19. Sequencing was performed with immunoSEQ multiplex PCR; in TCRdb, only in-frame clones are kept and a portion is missing. The sample lists around 100,000 clones, around 84% occurring once. This sequence was found in a human donor in a cohort sampled during active COVID-19. The sequenced sample consisted of peripheral blood. This rearrangement joins TRBV5-6 to TRBJ1-2; D uncertain. CDR3 sequence reads: CASTPRGLGSFYGYTF. The CDR3 region has the DNA TGTGCCAGCACCCCCCGGGGTTTGGGGTCGTTCTATGGCTACACCTTC. The whole variable domain, filled in from reference TRBV5-6 and TRBJ1-2, reads DAGVTQSPTHLIKTRGQQVTLRCSPKSGHDTVSWYQQALGQGPQFIFQYYEEEERQRGNFPDRFSGHQFPNYSSELNVNALLLGDSALYLCASTPRGLGSFYGYTFGSGTRLTVV.